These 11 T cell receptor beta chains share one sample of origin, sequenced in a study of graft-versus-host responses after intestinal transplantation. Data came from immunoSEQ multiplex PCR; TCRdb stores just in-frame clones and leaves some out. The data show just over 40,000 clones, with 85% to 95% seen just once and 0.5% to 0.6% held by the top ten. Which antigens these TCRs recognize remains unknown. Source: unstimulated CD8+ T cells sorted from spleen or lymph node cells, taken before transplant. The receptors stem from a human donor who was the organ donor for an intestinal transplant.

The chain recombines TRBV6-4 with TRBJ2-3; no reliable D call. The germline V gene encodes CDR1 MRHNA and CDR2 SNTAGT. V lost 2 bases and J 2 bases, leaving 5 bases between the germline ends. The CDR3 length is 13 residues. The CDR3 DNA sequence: TGTGCCAGCAGTGACGGCCTCACAGATACGCAGTATTTT. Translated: CASSDGLTDTQYF.

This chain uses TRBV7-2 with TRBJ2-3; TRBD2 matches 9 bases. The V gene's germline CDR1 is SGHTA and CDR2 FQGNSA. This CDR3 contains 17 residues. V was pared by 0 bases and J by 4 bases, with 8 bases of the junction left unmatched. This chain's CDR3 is CASSLAPLAGRADTQYF. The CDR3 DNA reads TGTGCCAGCAGCTTAGCTCCCCTAGCGGGGCGGGCAGATACGCAGTATTTT. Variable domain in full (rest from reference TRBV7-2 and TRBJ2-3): GAGVSQSPSNKVTEKGKDVELRCDPISGHTALYWYRQSLGQGLEFLIYFQGNSAPDKSGLPSDRFSAERTGGSVSTLTIQRTQQEDSAVYLCASSLAPLAGRADTQYFGPGTRLTVL.

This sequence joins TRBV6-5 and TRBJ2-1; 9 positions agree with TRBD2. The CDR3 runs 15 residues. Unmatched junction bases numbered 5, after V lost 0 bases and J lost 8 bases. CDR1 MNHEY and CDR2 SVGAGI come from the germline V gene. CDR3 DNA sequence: TGTGCCAGCAGTTACTCTGCGGGGGGGCTCGATGAGCAGTTCTTC. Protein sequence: CASSYSAGGLDEQFF.

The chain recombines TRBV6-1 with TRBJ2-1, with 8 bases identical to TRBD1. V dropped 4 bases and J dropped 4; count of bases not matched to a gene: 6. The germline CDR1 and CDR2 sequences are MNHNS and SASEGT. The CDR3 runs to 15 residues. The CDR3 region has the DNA TGTGCCAGCAGTGTCCCCGGGACAGGTTACAATGAGCAGTTCTTC. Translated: CASSVPGTGYNEQFF.

Here the CDR3 DNA reads TGCGCCAGCAGCCAACGCCTAGCGGGGGCCCCACAAGAGACCCAGTACTTC. It translates to CASSQRLAGAPQETQYF. This rearrangement joins TRBV4-1 to TRBJ2-5; 10 bases are a match to TRBD2. Per germline, CDR1 MGHRA and CDR2 YSYEKL. This CDR3 is built from 17 residues. V lost 2 bases to trimming and J lost 2 bases; unmatched junction nucleotides: 8.

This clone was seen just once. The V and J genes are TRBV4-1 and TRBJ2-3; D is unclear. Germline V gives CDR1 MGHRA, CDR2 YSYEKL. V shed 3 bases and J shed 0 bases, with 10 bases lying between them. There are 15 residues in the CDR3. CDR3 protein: CASSQKARSTDTQYF. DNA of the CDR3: TGCGCCAGCAGCCAGAAAGCTCGCAGCACAGATACGCAGTATTTT.

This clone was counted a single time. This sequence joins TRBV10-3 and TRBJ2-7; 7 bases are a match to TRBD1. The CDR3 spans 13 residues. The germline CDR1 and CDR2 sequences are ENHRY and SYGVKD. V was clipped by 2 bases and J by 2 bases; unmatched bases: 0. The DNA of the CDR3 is TGTGCCATCAGTGAGGGACAGGCCTACGAGCAGTACTTC. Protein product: CAISEGQAYEQYF.

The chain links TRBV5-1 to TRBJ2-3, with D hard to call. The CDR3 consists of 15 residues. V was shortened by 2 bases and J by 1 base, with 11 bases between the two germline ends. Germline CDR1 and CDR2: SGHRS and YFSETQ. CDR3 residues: CASSFQTPRTDTQYF. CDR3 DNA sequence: TGCGCCAGCAGCTTTCAGACCCCCCGCACAGATACGCAGTATTTT. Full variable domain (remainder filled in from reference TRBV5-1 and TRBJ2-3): KAGVTQTPRYLIKTRGQQVTLSCSPISGHRSVSWYQQTPGQGLQFLFEYFSETQRNKGNFPGRFSGRQFSNSRSEMNVSTLELGDSALYLCASSFQTPRTDTQYFGPGTRLTVL.

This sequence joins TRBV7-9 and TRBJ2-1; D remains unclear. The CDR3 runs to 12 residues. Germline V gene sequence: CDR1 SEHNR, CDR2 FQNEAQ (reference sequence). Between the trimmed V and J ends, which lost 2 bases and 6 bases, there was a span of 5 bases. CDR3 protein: CASSLFANEQFF. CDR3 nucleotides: TGTGCCAGCAGCTTATTTGCCAATGAGCAGTTCTTC. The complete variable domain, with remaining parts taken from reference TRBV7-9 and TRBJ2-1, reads DTGVSQNPRHKITKRGQNVTFRCDPISEHNRLYWYRQTLGQGPEFLTYFQNEAQLEKSRLLSDRFSAERPKGSFSTLEIQRTEQGDSAMYLCASSLFANEQFFGPGTRLTVL.

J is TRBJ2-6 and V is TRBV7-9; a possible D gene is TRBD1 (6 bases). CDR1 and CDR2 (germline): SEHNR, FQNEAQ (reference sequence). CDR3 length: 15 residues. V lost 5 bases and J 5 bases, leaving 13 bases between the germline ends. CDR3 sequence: CASSNRESRANVLTF. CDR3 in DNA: TGTGCCAGCAGCAACAGGGAAAGTCGGGCCAACGTCCTGACTTTC.

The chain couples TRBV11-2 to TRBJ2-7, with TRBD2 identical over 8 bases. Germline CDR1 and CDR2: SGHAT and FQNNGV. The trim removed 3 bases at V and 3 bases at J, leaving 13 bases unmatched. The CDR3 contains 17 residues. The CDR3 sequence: CASSFGTQSGGFYEQYF. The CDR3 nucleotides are TGTGCCAGCAGCTTCGGGACACAAAGCGGGGGTTTCTACGAGCAGTACTTC.